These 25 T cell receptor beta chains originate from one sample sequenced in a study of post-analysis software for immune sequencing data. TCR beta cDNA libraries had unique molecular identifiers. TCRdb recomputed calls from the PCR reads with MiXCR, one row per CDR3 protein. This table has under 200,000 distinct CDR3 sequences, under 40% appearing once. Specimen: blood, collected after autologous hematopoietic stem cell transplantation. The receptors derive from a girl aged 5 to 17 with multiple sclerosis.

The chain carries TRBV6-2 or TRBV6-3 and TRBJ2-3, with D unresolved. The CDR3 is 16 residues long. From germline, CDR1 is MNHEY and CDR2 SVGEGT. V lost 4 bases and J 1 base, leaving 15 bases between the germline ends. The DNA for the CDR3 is TGTGCCAGCAGTTCCCTACGCAGGCGAGGCACAGATACGCAGTATTTT. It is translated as CASSSLRRRGTDTQYF.

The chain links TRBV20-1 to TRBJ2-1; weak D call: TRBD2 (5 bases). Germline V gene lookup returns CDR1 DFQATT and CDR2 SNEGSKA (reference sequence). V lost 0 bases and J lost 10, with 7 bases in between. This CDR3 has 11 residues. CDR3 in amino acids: CSARDREEQFF. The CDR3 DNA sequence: TGCAGTGCTAGAGATCGGGAAGAGCAGTTCTTC.

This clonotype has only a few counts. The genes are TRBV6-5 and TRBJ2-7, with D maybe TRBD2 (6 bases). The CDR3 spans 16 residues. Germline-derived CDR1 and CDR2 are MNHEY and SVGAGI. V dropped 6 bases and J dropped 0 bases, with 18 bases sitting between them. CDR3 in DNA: TGTGCCAGCAGACCCTCTCCTGGCGGGACCTCCTACGAGCAGTACTTC. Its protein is CASRPSPGGTSYEQYF.

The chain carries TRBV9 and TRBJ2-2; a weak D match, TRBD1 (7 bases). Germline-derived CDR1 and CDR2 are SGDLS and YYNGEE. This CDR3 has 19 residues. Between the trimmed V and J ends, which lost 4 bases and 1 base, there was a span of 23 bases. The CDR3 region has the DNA TGTGCCAGCAGCACTCGCCCGAGGAACAGGGGACTGAACACCGGGGAGCTGTTTTTT. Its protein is CASSTRPRNRGLNTGELFF.

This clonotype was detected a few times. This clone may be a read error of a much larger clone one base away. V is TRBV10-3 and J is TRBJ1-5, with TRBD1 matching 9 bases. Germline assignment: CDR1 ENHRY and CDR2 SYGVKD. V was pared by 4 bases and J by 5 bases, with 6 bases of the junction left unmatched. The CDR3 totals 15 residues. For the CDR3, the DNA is TGTGCCATCAGTGGTTCCGACAGGGGGTATCAGCCCCAGCATTTT. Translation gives CAISGSDRGYQPQHF.

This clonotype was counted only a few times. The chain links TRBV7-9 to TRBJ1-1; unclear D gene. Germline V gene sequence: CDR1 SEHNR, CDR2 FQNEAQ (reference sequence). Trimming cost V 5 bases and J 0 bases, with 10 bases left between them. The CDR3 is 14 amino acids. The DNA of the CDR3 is TGTGCCAGCAGCCTTGGAGTAGTGAACACTGAAGCTTTCTTT. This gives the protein CASSLGVVNTEAFF.

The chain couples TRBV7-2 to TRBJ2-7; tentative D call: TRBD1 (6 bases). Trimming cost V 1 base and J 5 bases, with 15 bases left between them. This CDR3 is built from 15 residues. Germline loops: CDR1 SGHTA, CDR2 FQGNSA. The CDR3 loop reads CASSLEGQYIDEQYF. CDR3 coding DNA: TGTGCCAGCAGCTTAGAGGGACAATATATAGACGAGCAGTACTTC.

The CDR3 DNA sequence: TGTGCCAGCAGCTCCGCCCAATTCTACGAGCAGTACTTC. Its translation is CASSSAQFYEQYF. V is TRBV7-2 and J is TRBJ2-7; D ambiguous. Deletions cut 4 bases from V and 3 bases from J, with 10 bases between. This CDR3 contains 13 residues. CDR1 is SGHTA, CDR2 FQGNSA, per germline.

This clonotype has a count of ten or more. In DNA form, the CDR3 reads TGTGCCATCAGTGGCGGGGGGAATGGTCAGCCCCAGCATTTT. Translation: CAISGGGNGQPQHF. The gene calls are TRBV10-3 and TRBJ1-5; possibly TRBD1 for D (5 bases). This CDR3 contains 14 residues. Germline V gene lookup returns CDR1 ENHRY and CDR2 SYGVKD. The V end was cut by 4 bases, the J end by 6 bases, with 13 bases between.

CDR3 residues: CASSLRSGTGTVADTQYF. The CDR3 DNA sequence: TGTGCCAGCAGTTTACGCTCCGGGACAGGGACGGTGGCAGATACGCAGTATTTT. The chain couples TRBV28 to TRBJ2-3, with 9 positions matching TRBD1. CDR1 MDHEN and CDR2 SYDVKM come from the germline V gene. This CDR3 region has 18 residues. J lost 4 bases, V lost 2 bases, and 13 bases had no gene match. The whole variable domain, filled in from reference TRBV28 and TRBJ2-3, reads DVKVTQSSRYLVKRTGEKVFLECVQDMDHENMFWYRQDPGLGLRLIYFSYDVKMKEKGDIPEGYSVSREKKERFSLILESASTNQTSMYLCASSLRSGTGTVADTQYFGPGTRLTVL.

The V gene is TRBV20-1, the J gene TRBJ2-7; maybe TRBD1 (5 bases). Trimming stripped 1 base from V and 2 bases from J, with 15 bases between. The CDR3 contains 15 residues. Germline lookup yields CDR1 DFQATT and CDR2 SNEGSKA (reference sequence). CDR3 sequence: CSARVPRQKTYEQYF. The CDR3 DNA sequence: TGCAGTGCTAGAGTCCCCCGACAGAAGACCTACGAGCAGTACTTC.

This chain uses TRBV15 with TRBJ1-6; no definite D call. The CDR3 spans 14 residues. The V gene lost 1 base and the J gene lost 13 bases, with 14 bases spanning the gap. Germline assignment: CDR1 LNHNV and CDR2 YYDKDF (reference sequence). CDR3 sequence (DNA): TGTGCCACCAGCAGAGTGTTATGCGTGGGTCCCCTCCACTTT. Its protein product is CATSRVLCVGPLHF.

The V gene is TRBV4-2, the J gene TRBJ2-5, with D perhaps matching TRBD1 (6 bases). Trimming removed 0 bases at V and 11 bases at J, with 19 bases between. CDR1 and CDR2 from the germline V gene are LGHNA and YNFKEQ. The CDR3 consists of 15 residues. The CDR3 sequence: CASSQDFGQGREQYF. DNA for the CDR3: TGTGCCAGCAGCCAAGATTTTGGTCAGGGGCGAGAGCAGTACTTC.

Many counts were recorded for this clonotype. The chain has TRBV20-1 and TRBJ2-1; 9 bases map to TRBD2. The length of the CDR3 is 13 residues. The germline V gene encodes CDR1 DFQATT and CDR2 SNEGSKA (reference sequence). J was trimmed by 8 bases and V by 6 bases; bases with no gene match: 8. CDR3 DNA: TGCAGTGCCAGACCGGGCGGGAGGGATGAGCAGTTCTTC. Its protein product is CSARPGGRDEQFF.

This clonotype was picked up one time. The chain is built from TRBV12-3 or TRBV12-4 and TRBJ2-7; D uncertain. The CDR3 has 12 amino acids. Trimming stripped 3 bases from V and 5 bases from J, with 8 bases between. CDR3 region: CASSFKGNEQYF. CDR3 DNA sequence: TGTGCCAGCAGTTTTAAGGGTAACGAGCAGTACTTC.

The CDR3 reads CASSVTGSQYEQYF. As DNA, the CDR3 is TGTGCCAGCAGCGTTACAGGGTCCCAATACGAGCAGTACTTC. V and J are TRBV7-2 and TRBJ2-4; tentatively, D is TRBD1 (6 bases). Matching the DNA end better, TRBJ2-7 makes the J call doubtful. Germline loops: CDR1 SGHTA, CDR2 FQGNSA. This CDR3 contains 14 residues.

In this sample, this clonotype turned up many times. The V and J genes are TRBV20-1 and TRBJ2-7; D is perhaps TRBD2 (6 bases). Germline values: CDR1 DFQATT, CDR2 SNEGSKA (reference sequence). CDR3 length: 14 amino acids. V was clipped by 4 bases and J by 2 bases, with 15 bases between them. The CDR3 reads CSATGTPKTYEQYF. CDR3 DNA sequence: TGCAGTGCTACCGGGACTCCTAAAACCTACGAGCAGTACTTC.

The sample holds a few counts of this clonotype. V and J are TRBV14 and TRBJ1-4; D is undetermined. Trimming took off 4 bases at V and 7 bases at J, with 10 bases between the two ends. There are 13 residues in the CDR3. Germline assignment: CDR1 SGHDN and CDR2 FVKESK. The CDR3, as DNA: TGTGCCAGCAGCCGTGGTTTAGGTGAAAAACTGTTTTTT. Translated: CASSRGLGEKLFF.

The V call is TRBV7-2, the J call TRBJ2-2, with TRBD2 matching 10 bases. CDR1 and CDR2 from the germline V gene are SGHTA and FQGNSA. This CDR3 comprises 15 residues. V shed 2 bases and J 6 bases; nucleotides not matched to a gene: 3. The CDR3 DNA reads TGTGCCAGCAGCTTATCAGCGGGAGGGTCCGGGGAGCTGTTTTTT. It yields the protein CASSLSAGGSGELFF.

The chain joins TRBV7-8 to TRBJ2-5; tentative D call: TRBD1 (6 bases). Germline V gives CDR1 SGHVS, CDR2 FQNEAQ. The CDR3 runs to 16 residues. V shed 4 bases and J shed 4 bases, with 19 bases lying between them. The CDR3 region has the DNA TGTGCCAGCAGCTCTGATTCCGGGACACCTCGAGAGACCCAGTACTTC. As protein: CASSSDSGTPRETQYF. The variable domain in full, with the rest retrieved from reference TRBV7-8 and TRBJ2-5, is GAGVSQSPRYKVAKRGQDVALRCDPISGHVSLFWYQQALGQGPEFLTYFQNEAQLDKSGLPSDRFFAERPEGSVSTLKIQRTQQEDSAVYLCASSSDSGTPRETQYFGPGTRLLVL.

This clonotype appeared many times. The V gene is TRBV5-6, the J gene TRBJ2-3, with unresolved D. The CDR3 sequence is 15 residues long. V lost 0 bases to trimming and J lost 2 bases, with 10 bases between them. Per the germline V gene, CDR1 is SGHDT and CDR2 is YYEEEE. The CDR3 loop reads CASSLVVQTTDTQYF. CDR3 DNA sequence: TGTGCCAGCAGCTTGGTCGTCCAGACCACAGATACGCAGTATTTT.

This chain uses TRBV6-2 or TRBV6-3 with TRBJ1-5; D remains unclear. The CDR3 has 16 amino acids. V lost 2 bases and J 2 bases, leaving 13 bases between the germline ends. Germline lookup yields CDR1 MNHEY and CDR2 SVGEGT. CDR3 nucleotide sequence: TGTGCCAGCAGTTACGTAGGCCCCCGACGCAATCAGCCCCAGCATTTT. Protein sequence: CASSYVGPRRNQPQHF.

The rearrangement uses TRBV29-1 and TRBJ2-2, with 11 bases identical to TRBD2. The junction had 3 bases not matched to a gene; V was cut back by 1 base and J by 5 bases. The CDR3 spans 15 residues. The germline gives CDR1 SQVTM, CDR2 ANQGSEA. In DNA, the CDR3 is TGCAGCGTTGAAGGGGGGACTAGCGGAACCGGGGAGCTGTTTTTT. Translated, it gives CSVEGGTSGTGELFF.

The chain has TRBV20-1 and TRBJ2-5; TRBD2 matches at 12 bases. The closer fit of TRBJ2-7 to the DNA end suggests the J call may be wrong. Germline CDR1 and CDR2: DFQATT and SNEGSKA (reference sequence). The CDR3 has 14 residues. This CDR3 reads CSASASGGAYEQYF. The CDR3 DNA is TGCAGTGCTAGTGCTAGCGGGGGGGCTTACGAGCAGTACTTC.

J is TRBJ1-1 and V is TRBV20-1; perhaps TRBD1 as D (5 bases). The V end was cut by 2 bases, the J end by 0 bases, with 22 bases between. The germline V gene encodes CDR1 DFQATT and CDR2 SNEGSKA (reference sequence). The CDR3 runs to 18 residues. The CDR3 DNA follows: TGCAGTGCTAGATTTTCGTTAGTGTCAGGGCACATGAACACTGAAGCTTTCTTT. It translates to CSARFSLVSGHMNTEAFF.